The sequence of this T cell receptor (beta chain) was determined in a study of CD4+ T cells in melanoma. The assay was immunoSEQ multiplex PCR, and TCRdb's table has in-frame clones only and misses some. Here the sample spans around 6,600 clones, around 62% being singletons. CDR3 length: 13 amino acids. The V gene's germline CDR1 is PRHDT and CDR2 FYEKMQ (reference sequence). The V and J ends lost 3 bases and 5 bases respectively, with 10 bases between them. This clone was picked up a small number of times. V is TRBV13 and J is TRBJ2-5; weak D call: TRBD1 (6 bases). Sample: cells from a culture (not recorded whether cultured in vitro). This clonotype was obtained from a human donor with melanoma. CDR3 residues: CASSFERGETQYF. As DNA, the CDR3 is TGTGCCAGCAGCTTTGAAAGGGGGGAGACCCAGTACTTC.